This T cell receptor beta chain was documented in a study of blood T cell repertoires in COVID-19. In the study overall: From the United States, Italy and Spain came samples of acute and convalescent COVID-19.

How the authors handled the data: Reference gene primer amplification in the assay estimated nucleated cell counts. The table came from immunoSEQ multiplex PCR; TCRdb's copy has only in-frame clones and leaves some out. That table supplies the V and J calls and clone size; D and trimming were determined from the DNA. The sample lists around 230,000 clones; almost 85% were seen once. The receptor was derived from a man aged 45 to 65 with COVID-19, enrolled during active disease. Input material: peripheral blood.

CDR3 residues: CASSLDRAYEQYF. The CDR3 DNA sequence: TGTGCCAGCAGTTTGGACAGGGCGTACGAGCAGTACTTC. This sequence joins TRBV28 and TRBJ2-7; 8 positions match TRBD1. Unmatched junction bases numbered 2, after V lost 3 bases and J lost 4 bases. The CDR3 is made up of 13 amino acids. CDR1 is MDHEN and CDR2 is SYDVKM in the germline V gene. Full variable domain (rest looked up from reference TRBV28 and TRBJ2-7): DVKVTQSSRYLVKRTGEKVFLECVQDMDHENMFWYRQDPGLGLRLIYFSYDVKMKEKGDIPEGYSVSREKKERFSLILESASTNQTSMYLCASSLDRAYEQYFGPGTRLTVT.